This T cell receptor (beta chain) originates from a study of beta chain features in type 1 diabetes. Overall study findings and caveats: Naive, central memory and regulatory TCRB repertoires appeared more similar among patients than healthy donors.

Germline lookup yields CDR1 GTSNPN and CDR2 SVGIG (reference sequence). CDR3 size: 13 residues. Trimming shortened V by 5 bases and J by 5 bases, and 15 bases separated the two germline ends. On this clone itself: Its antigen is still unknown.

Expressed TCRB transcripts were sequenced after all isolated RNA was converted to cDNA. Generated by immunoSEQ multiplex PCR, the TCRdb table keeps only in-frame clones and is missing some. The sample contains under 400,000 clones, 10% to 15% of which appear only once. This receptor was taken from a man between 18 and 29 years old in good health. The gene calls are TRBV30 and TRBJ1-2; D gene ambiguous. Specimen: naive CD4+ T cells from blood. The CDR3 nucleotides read TGTGCCTGGTCTCCCCTGCTACGGTATGGCTACACCTTC. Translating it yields CAWSPLLRYGYTF.